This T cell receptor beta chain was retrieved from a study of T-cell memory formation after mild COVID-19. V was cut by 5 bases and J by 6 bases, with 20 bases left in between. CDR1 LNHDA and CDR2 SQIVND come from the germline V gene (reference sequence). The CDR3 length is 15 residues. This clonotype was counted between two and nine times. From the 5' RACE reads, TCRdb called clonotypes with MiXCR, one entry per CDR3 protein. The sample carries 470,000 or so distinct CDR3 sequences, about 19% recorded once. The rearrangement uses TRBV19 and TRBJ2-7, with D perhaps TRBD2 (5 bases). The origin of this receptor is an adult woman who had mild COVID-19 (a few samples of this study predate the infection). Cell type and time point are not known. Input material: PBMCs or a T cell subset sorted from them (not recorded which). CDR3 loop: CASSPRTSKFGEQYF. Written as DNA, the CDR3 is TGTGCCAGTAGTCCCCGGACTTCTAAGTTCGGCGAGCAGTACTTC.